This is a list of T cell receptor beta chains from one sample in a study of cytomegalovirus exposure and HLA in healthy donors. Generated by immunoSEQ multiplex PCR, the TCRdb table keeps only in-frame clones and is missing some. The sample consists of approximately 90,000 clones, 76% of them appearing once. The specimen sequenced was PBMCs. These receptors all come from a man aged 35 to 55 in good health and CMV-seronegative. The CDR3 runs from the conserved cysteine through the conserved F or W. The D gene is left open where the match is weak. Clone size is stated in some rows and not others, as once, few, many or a class when expanded.

V gene,D gene,J gene,clone size,CDR3 protein,CDR3 DNA
TRBV28,NA,TRBJ1-3,NA,CASSLQGFSGNTIYF,TGTGCCAGCAGTTTACAGGGATTCTCTGGAAACACCATATATTTT
TRBV15,NA,TRBJ1-1,NA,CATSRDASGLNTEAFF,TGTGCCACCAGCAGAGATGCAAGCGGTCTAAACACTGAAGCTTTCTTT
TRBV4-3,TRBD1,TRBJ1-2,NA,CASSPRQGSYGYTF,TGCGCCAGCAGCCCCAGACAGGGGTCCTATGGCTACACCTTC
TRBV28,NA,TRBJ1-2,NA,CASSLWYRDSVGYTF,TGTGCCAGCAGTTTGTGGTACAGGGATTCAGTTGGCTACACCTTC
TRBV5-1,TRBD1,TRBJ1-1,NA,CASSLGGQWTEAFF,TGCGCCAGCAGCTTGGGGGGACAGTGGACTGAAGCTTTCTTT
TRBV29-1,NA,TRBJ2-3,NA,CSVVGGPTSTDTQYF,TGCAGCGTTGTGGGGGGGCCAACTAGCACAGATACGCAGTATTTT
TRBV11-2,NA,TRBJ1-1,NA,CASSSSGGNMNTEAFF,TGTGCCAGCAGCTCCTCGGGAGGAAATATGAACACTGAAGCTTTCTTT
TRBV6-1,NA,TRBJ2-7,NA,CASSEAGQGMVEQYF,TGTGCCAGCAGTGAAGCGGGTCAGGGGATGGTCGAGCAGTACTTC
TRBV5-4,NA,TRBJ1-3,NA,CASSLEGVGGNTIYF,TGTGCCAGCAGCTTGGAGGGAGTGGGTGGAAACACCATATATTTT
TRBV5-6,NA,TRBJ1-1,NA,CASSFGGADTEAFF,TGTGCCAGCAGCTTTGGGGGCGCCGACACTGAAGCTTTCTTT
TRBV6-4,TRBD1,TRBJ1-2,NA,CASSDSGQGGIHGYTF,TGTGCCAGCAGTGACTCAGGACAGGGAGGGATTCATGGCTACACCTTC
TRBV6-4,NA,TRBJ1-6,NA,CASSDSGGPLHF,TGTGCCAGCAGTGACTCGGGGGGACCCCTCCACTTT
TRBV27,TRBD2,TRBJ2-3,NA,CASSLLGGATSGESGDTQYF,TGTGCCAGCAGTTTATTGGGGGGCGCGACTAGCGGGGAGTCGGGAGATACGCAGTATTTT
TRBV5-1,NA,TRBJ1-4,few,CASSLVGSTNEKLFF,TGCGCCAGCAGCTTGGTTGGCTCAACTAATGAAAAACTGTTTTTT
TRBV4-1,NA,TRBJ1-5,few,CASSQYNRQPQHF,TGCGCCAGCAGCCAATACAACCGTCAGCCCCAGCATTTT
TRBV19,NA,TRBJ1-1,NA,CASSIGPNTEAFF,TGTGCCAGTAGTATCGGTCCGAACACTGAAGCTTTCTTT
TRBV13,NA,TRBJ1-6,NA,CASSLGGGALHF,TGTGCCAGCAGCTTAGGCGGGGGGGCTCTTCACTTT
TRBV6-1,TRBD1,TRBJ2-7,many,CASSENLGQGHEQYF,TGTGCCAGCAGTGAAAATTTGGGACAGGGTCACGAGCAGTACTTC
TRBV4-2,NA,TRBJ1-1,NA,CASSQVSRQLNTEAFF,TGTGCCAGCAGCCAAGTTTCGCGACAGTTGAACACTGAAGCTTTCTTT
TRBV9,NA,TRBJ1-1,NA,CASSVGGTLNAEAFF,TGTGCCAGCAGCGTAGGAGGGACACTGAACGCTGAAGCTTTCTTT